The 29 T cell receptor beta chains reported below all come from one sample, sequenced in a study of T cell responses to AZD1222 COVID-19 vaccine. Clones were sequenced by immunoSEQ multiplex PCR, and TCRdb holds only the in-frame ones, with some missing. This table holds about 110,000 clones, about nine tenths found once. This material consisted of peripheral blood, taken on day 0 of AZD1222 vaccination. The receptors originated from an adult in good health.

The rearrangement uses TRBV24-1 and TRBJ2-5, with a weak D call TRBD1 (6 bases). This CDR3 region has 13 residues. Trimming pared 4 bases from V and 7 bases from J, leaving 12 bases between. The germline CDR1 and CDR2 sequences are KGHDR and SFDVKD. The CDR3 region is CATSDRGSGTQYF. CDR3 coding DNA: TGTGCCACCAGTGACAGGGGCTCGGGGACCCAGTACTTC.

The rearrangement joins TRBV4-1 to TRBJ2-7; D ambiguous. The CDR3 runs to 14 residues. From germline, CDR1 is MGHRA and CDR2 YSYEKL. V was trimmed by 2 bases and J by 7 bases, leaving 15 bases between them. Here the CDR3 DNA reads TGCGCCAGCAGCCAATCGGAGCACCGTGGGGAGCAGTACTTC. The encoded protein is CASSQSEHRGEQYF.

This clone was picked up one time. V and J are TRBV4-1 and TRBJ2-7; no reliable D call. V gave up 1 base and J gave up 2 bases, with 15 bases separating them. The CDR3 spans 16 residues. The germline gives CDR1 MGHRA, CDR2 YSYEKL. CDR3 residues: CASSQVYETVAYEQYF. The CDR3 nucleotides read TGCGCCAGCAGCCAAGTCTACGAGACGGTAGCCTACGAGCAGTACTTC.

CDR3 sequence reads: CASSQAGTDNEKLFF. CDR3 bases: TGTGCCAGCAGCCAAGCAGGGACAGATAATGAAAAACTGTTTTTT. This rearrangement joins TRBV4-2 to TRBJ1-4, with TRBD1 matching over 7 bases. Losses at the gene ends were 1 base for V and 4 bases for J; bases not matched to a gene: 3. There are 15 residues in the CDR3. Germline V CDR1 and CDR2: LGHNA, YNFKEQ.

This chain joins TRBV2 and TRBJ2-5, with D perhaps TRBD2 (5 bases). The CDR3 has 12 residues. Trimming took 10 bases from V and 7 from J, leaving 16 bases between them. Per the germline V gene, CDR1 is SNHLY and CDR2 is FYNNEI. CDR3 protein: CATARVKGTQYF. As DNA, the CDR3 is TGTGCCACCGCGAGGGTAAAGGGGACCCAGTACTTC.

This clone was detected only once. J is TRBJ1-1 and V is TRBV7-9; a possible D gene is TRBD1 (5 bases). Deletions cut 5 bases from V and 2 bases from J, with 15 bases between. Germline values: CDR1 SEHNR, CDR2 FQNEAQ (reference sequence). The CDR3 extends over 15 amino acids. CDR3 sequence reads: CASSPGGGSNTEAFF. CDR3 nucleotide sequence: TGTGCCAGCAGCCCCGGGGGGGGAAGCAACACTGAAGCTTTCTTT.

V is TRBV7-3 and J is TRBJ1-2, with D perhaps TRBD1 (5 bases). V was shortened by 1 base and J by 8 bases, with 14 bases between the two germline ends. The CDR3 is 14 residues long. From germline, CDR1 is SGHTA and CDR2 FQGTGA. Here the CDR3 reads CASSLIPYRDGYTF. The CDR3 DNA reads as TGTGCCAGCAGCTTAATACCCTATAGGGACGGCTACACCTTC. The whole variable domain, filled in from reference TRBV7-3 and TRBJ1-2, reads GAGVSQTPSNKVTEKGKYVELRCDPISGHTALYWYRQSLGQGPEFLIYFQGTGAADDSGLPNDRFFAVRPEGSVSTLKIQRTERGDSAVYLCASSLIPYRDGYTFGSGTRLTVV.

The chain links TRBV2 to TRBJ2-5; 7 positions match TRBD1. The junction had 9 bases not matched to a gene; V was cut back by 5 bases and J by 9 bases. Germline CDR1 is SNHLY and CDR2 is FYNNEI. The CDR3 contains 13 residues. In DNA, the CDR3 is TGTGCCAGCAGTCCCGGGACAGCAGTTGCCCAGTACTTC. The encoded protein is CASSPGTAVAQYF.

The gene calls are TRBV5-1 and TRBJ2-7, with D uncertain. Germline lookup yields CDR1 SGHRS and CDR2 YFSETQ. The CDR3 runs to 13 residues. Trimming pared 10 bases from V and 4 bases from J, leaving 18 bases between. CDR3 nucleotides: TGCGCCTCCAAAGATGGTAGCCTATACGAGCAGTACTTC. Encoded protein: CASKDGSLYEQYF.

The chain joins TRBV9 to TRBJ2-3; the match to TRBD1 covers 7 bases. The CDR3 contains 14 residues. From germline, CDR1 is SGDLS and CDR2 YYNGEE. The V and J ends lost 2 bases and 4 bases, in that order; junction bases with no gene match: 4. The CDR3: CASSVERGPDTQYF. In nucleotides, the CDR3 is TGTGCCAGCAGCGTTGAAAGGGGGCCAGATACGCAGTATTTT.

The V and J genes are TRBV19 and TRBJ2-1; D possibly matches TRBD1 or TRBD2 (8 bases each). V was trimmed by 3 bases and J by 2 bases, leaving 17 bases between them. The CDR3 runs 17 residues. CDR1 LNHDA and CDR2 SQIVND come from the germline V gene (reference sequence). As DNA, the CDR3 is TGTGCCAGTAGTATCGGCTTAGCGGGACAGGCCTACAATGAGCAGTTCTTC. Residues: CASSIGLAGQAYNEQFF.

This sequence joins TRBV9 and TRBJ1-3, with 7 bases identical to TRBD1. The V and J ends lost 2 bases and 0 bases, in that order; junction bases with no gene match: 2. CDR3 length: 15 residues. Per germline, CDR1 SGDLS and CDR2 YYNGEE. The CDR3 loop reads CASSVTGFSGNTIYF. The CDR3, as DNA: TGTGCCAGCAGCGTGACAGGGTTCTCTGGAAACACCATATATTTT.

This chain joins TRBV6-5 and TRBJ1-1; 7 bases agree with TRBD1. This CDR3 has 14 residues. Germline assignment: CDR1 MNHEY and CDR2 SVGAGI. V dropped 7 bases and J dropped 0; count of bases not matched to a gene: 5. The DNA of the CDR3 is TGTGCCAGCATCAGGGACAGAATGAACACTGAAGCTTTCTTT. Amino acids: CASIRDRMNTEAFF.

V is TRBV4-3 and J is TRBJ2-7; D tentatively reads TRBD1 or TRBD2 (5 bases each). With 4 bases removed from V and 6 bases from J, the gap between germline ends came to 13 bases. Germline assignment: CDR1 LGHNA and CDR2 YSLEER. CDR3 length: 13 residues. CDR3 sequence: CASSPPFGGEQYF. DNA for the CDR3: TGCGCCAGCAGCCCGCCTTTTGGGGGCGAGCAGTACTTC.

This chain connects TRBV7-2 to TRBJ1-1; D not resolved. CDR1 SGHTA and CDR2 FQGNSA come from the germline V gene. Trimming left V 5 bases short and J 0 bases short, with 13 bases between. The CDR3 contains 15 residues. CDR3 coding DNA: TGTGCCAGCAGCGATCGGACGGTCCTGAACACTGAAGCTTTCTTT. This codes for CASSDRTVLNTEAFF.

The V gene is TRBV7-2, the J gene TRBJ2-5; 16 bases agree with TRBD2. Trimming removed 4 bases from V and 7 bases from J; junction bases left unmatched: 9. This CDR3 region has 17 residues. The germline V gene encodes CDR1 SGHTA and CDR2 FQGNSA. CDR3 bases: TGTGCCAGCAGCTCACCCGGGACTAGCGGGGGGGAGGTGACCCAGTACTTC. Amino acids: CASSSPGTSGGEVTQYF.

The chain carries TRBV4-1 and TRBJ1-2; 8 nucleotides align to TRBD1. With V trimmed by 4 bases and J by 4 bases, 8 bases remained unmatched. The length of the CDR3 is 15 residues. Germline V CDR1 and CDR2: MGHRA, YSYEKL. The CDR3 nucleotides read TGCGCCAGCAGCCGGCTGGGACAGGCGAGCTATGGCTACACCTTC. Encoded protein: CASSRLGQASYGYTF.

The CDR3 loop reads CASSLGRRVGAEAFF. CDR3 DNA: TGTGCCAGCAGCTTAGGAAGGAGGGTTGGAGCTGAAGCTTTCTTT. The V gene is TRBV13, the J gene TRBJ1-1; D is unresolved. Germline V lookup: CDR1 PRHDT, CDR2 FYEKMQ (reference sequence). Deletions cut 0 bases from V and 6 bases from J, with 14 bases between. The length of the CDR3 is 15 residues.

The rearrangement joins TRBV30 to TRBJ2-1; a weak D match, TRBD1 (6 bases). Germline V gene sequence: CDR1 GTSNPN, CDR2 SVGIG (reference sequence). The CDR3 is 15 amino acids. The germline V and J ends were trimmed by 1 base and 0 bases, with 10 bases remaining between them. CDR3 residues: CAWSAQGSSYNEQFF. Here the CDR3 DNA reads TGTGCCTGGAGTGCCCAGGGGAGCTCCTACAATGAGCAGTTCTTC.

The chain is built from TRBV27 and TRBJ1-4; no firm D call. This CDR3 is built from 14 residues. CDR1 and CDR2 from the germline V gene are MNHEY and SMNVEV (reference sequence). The V end lost 6 bases, the J end lost 8 bases, and 16 bases lay between the germline ends. CDR3 nucleotides: TGTGCCAGCAGCTACTGGTTAGGCAGGGAAAAACTGTTTTTT. Translation gives CASSYWLGREKLFF.

J is TRBJ2-1 and V is TRBV25-1, with D uncertain. Germline loops: CDR1 MGHDK, CDR2 SYGVNS. This CDR3 comprises 12 residues. V shed 1 base and J shed 7 bases, with 5 bases lying between them. For the CDR3, the DNA is TGTGCCAGCAGTGAATGGGGAAATGAGCAGTTCTTC. This codes for CASSEWGNEQFF.

This clone is deemed medium-sized. This chain joins TRBV7-3 and TRBJ2-7; 10 bases are shared with TRBD1. Germline-derived CDR1 and CDR2 are SGHTA and FQGTGA. CDR3 size: 15 residues. With V trimmed by 5 bases and J by 2 bases, 6 bases remained unmatched. CDR3 coding DNA: TGTGCCAGCAGCCGCGGGACAGGGGAAGCCTACGAGCAGTACTTC. It yields the protein CASSRGTGEAYEQYF.

V gene TRBV7-2 combines with J gene TRBJ1-2; the D gene is possibly TRBD1 (6 bases). Trimming pared 5 bases from V and 3 bases from J, leaving 13 bases between. CDR1 is SGHTA and CDR2 is FQGNSA in the germline V gene. This CDR3 has 14 amino acids. The CDR3 sequence: CASSLNRDHYGYTF. The CDR3 DNA is TGTGCCAGCAGCCTGAACAGGGATCACTATGGCTACACCTTC.

V usage is TRBV5-1 and J usage is TRBJ2-1; no reliable D call. Germline CDR1 and CDR2: SGHRS and YFSETQ. Between the trimmed V and J ends, which lost 0 bases and 7 bases, there was a span of 11 bases. The CDR3 runs to 14 residues. In nucleotides, the CDR3 is TGCGCCAGCAGCTTGGGCCAGAGTTTGAATGAGCAGTTCTTC. It codes for CASSLGQSLNEQFF.

The chain joins TRBV5-1 to TRBJ2-1, with TRBD2 matching over 12 bases. J was trimmed by 5 bases and V by 5 bases; bases with no gene match: 2. This CDR3 comprises 14 residues. Germline loops: CDR1 SGHRS, CDR2 YFSETQ. The CDR3 sequence is CASRRTSGNNEQFF. In DNA, the CDR3 is TGCGCCAGCAGACGGACTAGCGGGAACAATGAGCAGTTCTTC.

This chain uses TRBV6-5 with TRBJ1-1; D not resolved. The CDR3 has 15 residues. The V gene lost 0 bases and the J gene lost 0 bases, with 8 bases spanning the gap. Germline V gives CDR1 MNHEY, CDR2 SVGAGI. The CDR3 is CASSYSGNMNTEAFF. CDR3 bases: TGTGCCAGCAGTTACTCCGGGAACATGAACACTGAAGCTTTCTTT.

The chain has TRBV5-4 and TRBJ2-1; TRBD2 agrees at 7 bases. CDR3 length equals 14 residues. Per germline, CDR1 SGHNT and CDR2 YYREEE (reference sequence). J was trimmed by 6 bases and V by 5 bases; bases with no gene match: 8. The CDR3 DNA reads TGTGCCAGCAGGGGGGACTATTCGAGCAATGAGCAGTTCTTC. It specifies CASRGDYSSNEQFF.

The J gene is TRBJ2-1, the V gene TRBV25-1; 13 nucleotides align to TRBD2. The germline CDR1 and CDR2 sequences are MGHDK and SYGVNS. This CDR3 is 16 amino acids long. V shed 2 bases and J 2 bases; nucleotides not matched to a gene: 0. The CDR3 loop is CASSETSGRAYNEQFF. The CDR3 DNA follows: TGTGCCAGCAGTGAAACTAGCGGGAGGGCCTACAATGAGCAGTTCTTC. The full variable domain, with the rest looked up from reference TRBV25-1 and TRBJ2-1, is EADIYQTPRYLVIGTGKKITLECSQTMGHDKMYWYQQDPGMELHLIHYSYGVNSTEKGDLSSESTVSRIRTEHFPLTLESARPSHTSQYLCASSETSGRAYNEQFFGPGTRLTVL.

This clone was counted ten times or more. This sequence joins TRBV19 and TRBJ1-5; tentative D call: TRBD1 (5 bases). This CDR3 has 13 amino acids. V lost 3 bases and J 6 bases, leaving 9 bases between the germline ends. Germline V gene data show CDR1 as LNHDA and CDR2 as SQIVND (reference sequence). CDR3 DNA: TGTGCCAGTAGTATTGCAGGGTCTCAGCCCCAGCATTTT. Protein: CASSIAGSQPQHF.